The rows below give T cell receptor beta chains drawn from one sample of a study of OX40 agonist ivuxolimab in advanced cancers. The table came from immunoSEQ multiplex PCR; TCRdb's copy has only in-frame clones and leaves some out. Here the sample spans around 23,000 clones, 77% being singletons. Sequencing used CD4+ or CD8+ T cells sorted from blood, obtained in a trial of the OX40 agonist ivuxolimab. These receptors were obtained from an adult with an advanced solid tumor such as melanoma, head and neck, liver or kidney cancer. Both conserved end residues are part of each CDR3. Fields, in order: V gene, D gene, CDR3 protein. D genes are given only for firm matches.

V gene: TRBV5-8
D gene: TRBD1
CDR3 protein: CASSFGTGGVEQYF

V gene: TRBV4-3
D gene: .
CDR3 protein: CASSQVQGDPDTQYF

V gene: TRBV5-1
D gene: .
CDR3 protein: CASSLGLDRSFTDTQYF

V gene: TRBV12-5
D gene: TRBD1
CDR3 protein: CASGLVLRTGSEKLFF

V gene: TRBV4-2
D gene: .
CDR3 protein: CASSQVGSSGNTIYF

V gene: TRBV29-1
D gene: TRBD1
CDR3 protein: CSAPGQGGYGYTF

V gene: TRBV9
D gene: .
CDR3 protein: CASSPEVSNQPQHF

V gene: TRBV5-1
D gene: .
CDR3 protein: CASSLEEFQETQYF

V gene: TRBV11-3
D gene: .
CDR3 protein: CASSRNLGRLNYGYTF

V gene: TRBV4-1
D gene: .
CDR3 protein: CASSQARSGGDTQYF